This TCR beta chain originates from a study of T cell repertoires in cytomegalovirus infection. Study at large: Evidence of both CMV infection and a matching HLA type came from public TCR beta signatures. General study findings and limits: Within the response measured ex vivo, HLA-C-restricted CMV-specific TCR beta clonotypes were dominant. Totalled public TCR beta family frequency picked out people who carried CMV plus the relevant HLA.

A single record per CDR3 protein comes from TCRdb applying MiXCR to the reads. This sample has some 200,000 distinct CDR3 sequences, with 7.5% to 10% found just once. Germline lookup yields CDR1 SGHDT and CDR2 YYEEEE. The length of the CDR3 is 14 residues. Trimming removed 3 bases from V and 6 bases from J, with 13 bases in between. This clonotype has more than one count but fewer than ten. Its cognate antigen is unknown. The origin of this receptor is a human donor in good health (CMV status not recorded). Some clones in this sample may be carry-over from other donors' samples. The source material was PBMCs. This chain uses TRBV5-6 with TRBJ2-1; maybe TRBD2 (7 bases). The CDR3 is CASSSEGGGNEQFF. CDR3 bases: TGTGCCAGCAGCTCAGAGGGGGGGGGCAATGAGCAGTTCTTC.